Following are 20 T cell receptor beta chains from one sample sequenced in a study of T-cell reconstitution after alpha-beta-depleted transplantation in children. TCRbeta library preparation incorporated unique molecular identifiers. In TCRdb, the PCR reads were re-called with MiXCR into one record per CDR3 protein. The sample consists of about 460,000 distinct CDR3 sequences, approximately 12% of them appearing once. Sample: PBMCs from the stem cell graft donor, taken from the stem cell graft. The receptor set was obtained from a human donor who donated a stem cell graft to a child with combined immunodeficiency.

In this sample, this clonotype turned up a few times. The rearrangement links TRBV5-1 to TRBJ1-1; no firm D call. This CDR3 is 15 amino acids long. V was cut by 0 bases and J by 5 bases, with 14 bases left in between. The germline V gene encodes CDR1 SGHRS and CDR2 YFSETQ. The DNA of the CDR3 is TGCGCCAGCAGCTTGGAAGGGTTATTTCATACTGAAGCTTTCTTT. This encodes CASSLEGLFHTEAFF.

This clonotype showed up many times. The genes are TRBV12-3 or TRBV12-4 and TRBJ1-5; no clear D. CDR3 size: 16 residues. V gave up 0 bases and J gave up 4 bases, with 13 bases separating them. CDR3: CASSLAGAVGNQPQHF. The CDR3 DNA follows: TGTGCCAGCAGTTTAGCAGGTGCGGTCGGTAATCAGCCCCAGCATTTT.

This clonotype has a handful of counts. The chain uses TRBV6-1 and TRBJ1-2; possibly TRBD1 for D (6 bases). CDR1 MNHNS and CDR2 SASEGT come from the germline V gene. The CDR3 is 14 amino acids. Trimming removed 4 bases from V and 1 base from J, with 10 bases in between. The CDR3 loop is CASSGTALNYGYTF. The CDR3 bases are TGTGCCAGCAGTGGGACAGCTCTTAACTATGGCTACACCTTC.

This chain connects TRBV7-9 to TRBJ2-7; unclear D gene. Germline V gene lookup returns CDR1 SEHNR and CDR2 FQNEAQ (reference sequence). V lost 2 bases, J lost 7 bases, and 6 bases lay in between. The CDR3 spans 11 residues. The CDR3 is CASSLTPEQYF. CDR3 in DNA: TGTGCCAGCAGCTTAACACCGGAGCAGTACTTC.

This clonotype was observed a handful of times. V usage is TRBV19 and J usage is TRBJ2-5, with D perhaps given as TRBD1 or TRBD2 (5 bases each). Trimming removed 6 bases from V and 5 bases from J, with 19 bases in between. Germline CDR1 LNHDA, CDR2 SQIVND (reference sequence). This CDR3 is 15 amino acids long. The CDR3 region has the DNA TGTGCCAGTAGCCAATCGGGACGCTTCGGGGAGACCCAGTACTTC. It yields the protein CASSQSGRFGETQYF.

Many counts were recorded for this clonotype. The V gene is TRBV5-1, the J gene TRBJ1-1; 8 bases are shared with TRBD1. Unmatched junction bases numbered 18, after V lost 2 bases and J lost 6 bases. This CDR3 is 18 amino acids long. Germline CDR1 reads SGHRS; CDR2 reads YFSETQ. CDR3 DNA: TGCGCCAGCAGCTTAAGGGCGGGCCAGGGGGCGCTCAGGGCTGAAGCTTTCTTT. Amino acids: CASSLRAGQGALRAEAFF.

V usage is TRBV28 and J usage is TRBJ2-1; 8 nucleotides match TRBD1. Looked up from germline, CDR1 is MDHEN and CDR2 is SYDVKM. The CDR3 length is 16 residues. The junction had 12 bases not matched to a gene; V was cut back by 6 bases and J by 5 bases. In nucleotides, the CDR3 is TGTGCCAGCAGCCTAAGGATGACAGGGGTTAACAATGAGCAGTTCTTC. Translation: CASSLRMTGVNNEQFF.

This clonotype occurred many times. The chain uses TRBV14 and TRBJ2-7, with D possibly being TRBD1 (6 bases). With 4 bases removed from V and 5 bases from J, the gap between germline ends came to 18 bases. Germline V CDR1 and CDR2: SGHDN, FVKESK. The CDR3 is made up of 15 amino acids. The CDR3 DNA is TGTGCCAGCAGCCTGGACAGTCTGGGGGTCCACGAGCAGTACTTC. Translated, it gives CASSLDSLGVHEQYF. The entire variable domain, with the rest obtained from reference TRBV14 and TRBJ2-7, is as follows: EAGVTQFPSHSVIEKGQTVTLRCDPISGHDNLYWYRRVMGKEIKFLLHFVKESKQDESGMPNNRFLAERTGGTYSTLKVQPAELEDSGVYFCASSLDSLGVHEQYFGPGTRLTVT.

This clonotype was seen a handful of times. The rearrangement links TRBV24-1 to TRBJ2-1; D may be TRBD1 (6 bases). Germline V gene sequence: CDR1 KGHDR, CDR2 SFDVKD. Trimming pared 2 bases from V and 10 bases from J, leaving 14 bases between. The CDR3 runs to 14 residues. The CDR3 loop is CATSDWDQGGEQFF. The DNA of the CDR3 is TGTGCCACCAGTGATTGGGACCAAGGGGGAGAGCAGTTCTTC.

The chain recombines TRBV11-3 with TRBJ2-5; TRBD2 matches at 9 bases. V lost 5 bases, J lost 1 base, and 8 bases stayed unmatched. The CDR3 length is 16 residues. CDR1 and CDR2 from the germline V gene are SGHNT and YENEEA. The CDR3 sequence: CASSVSGTSPQETQYF. Here the CDR3 DNA reads TGTGCCAGCAGCGTAAGCGGGACTAGCCCCCAAGAGACCCAGTACTTC. The full variable domain, with the rest looked up from reference TRBV11-3 and TRBJ2-5, is EAGVVQSPRYKIIEKKQPVAFWCNPISGHNTLYWYLQNLGQGPELLIRYENEEAVDDSQLPKDRFSAERLKGVDSTLKIQPAELGDSAVYLCASSVSGTSPQETQYFGPGTRLLVL.

This clonotype was counted only a few times. The chain uses TRBV29-1 and TRBJ2-3; 11 bases are a match to TRBD1. Germline-derived CDR1 and CDR2 are SQVTM and ANQGSEA. The CDR3 is 14 amino acids. The J segment lost 9 bases and the V segment lost 5 bases, leaving 10 bases of the junction unmatched. CDR3 amino acids: CSVSTSGQGGTQYF. In nucleotides, the CDR3 is TGCAGCGTTTCAACCTCGGGACAGGGGGGCACGCAGTATTTT.

This clonotype was recorded a few times. The chain has TRBV19 and TRBJ2-1; D might be TRBD2 (5 bases). Trimming removed 1 base from V and 7 bases from J, with 11 bases in between. The CDR3 extends over 14 amino acids. The germline V gene has CDR1 LNHDA and CDR2 SQIVND (reference sequence). The CDR3 DNA reads TGTGCCAGTAGTATAGTGTCAGCGGATAATGAGCAGTTCTTC. Amino acid sequence: CASSIVSADNEQFF. Full variable domain (remainder filled in from reference TRBV19 and TRBJ2-1): DGGITQSPKYLFRKEGQNVTLSCEQNLNHDAMYWYRQDPGQGLRLIYYSQIVNDFQKGDIAEGYSVSREKKESFPLTVTSAQKNPTAFYLCASSIVSADNEQFFGPGTRLTVL.

The gene calls are TRBV30 and TRBJ2-5; the match to TRBD1 covers 7 bases. The CDR3 has 16 residues. V gave up 2 bases and J gave up 5 bases; unmatched junction bases: 14. Germline CDR1 GTSNPN, CDR2 SVGIG (reference sequence). The CDR3 loop is CAWSSLRGTGAETQYF. CDR3 coding DNA: TGTGCCTGGAGTTCCCTCAGGGGGACCGGAGCGGAGACCCAGTACTTC.

This chain uses TRBV19 with TRBJ2-1; TRBD1 matches at 7 bases. Trimming removed 6 bases from V and 2 bases from J; junction bases left unmatched: 7. Looked up from germline, CDR1 is LNHDA and CDR2 is SQIVND (reference sequence). This CDR3 is 15 amino acids long. DNA of the CDR3: TGTGCCAGTAGGAGACAGGGTCCAACCTACAATGAGCAGTTCTTC. Encoded protein: CASRRQGPTYNEQFF.

There are many counts of this clonotype. V usage is TRBV12-3 or TRBV12-4 and J usage is TRBJ2-3; no clear D. The CDR3 sequence is 13 residues long. V was cut by 5 bases and J by 3 bases, with 9 bases left in between. CDR3: CASSQLSTDTQYF. The DNA for the CDR3 is TGTGCCAGCAGTCAGCTTTCGACAGATACGCAGTATTTT.

A few counts support this clonotype. The genes are TRBV20-1 and TRBJ2-7; no firm D call. This CDR3 is built from 13 residues. Between the trimmed V and J ends, which lost 0 bases and 1 base, there was a span of 7 bases. The germline V gene has CDR1 DFQATT and CDR2 SNEGSKA (reference sequence). In DNA form, the CDR3 reads TGCAGTGCTAGAGACGGTTTTTCCTACGAGCAGTACTTC. Its protein product is CSARDGFSYEQYF.

This clonotype has at least ten counts. This chain joins TRBV7-9 and TRBJ1-1; perhaps TRBD1 as D (5 bases). This CDR3 is 14 amino acids long. Germline assignment: CDR1 SEHNR and CDR2 FQNEAQ (reference sequence). Trimming removed 0 bases at V and 5 bases at J, with 10 bases between. The CDR3 spells CASSLAGADTEAFF. CDR3 bases: TGTGCCAGCAGCTTAGCTGGGGCTGATACTGAAGCTTTCTTT.

V gene TRBV6-2 or TRBV6-3 combines with J gene TRBJ1-2; D gene unclear. This CDR3 has 12 residues. CDR1 is MNHEY and CDR2 is SVGEGT in the germline V gene. Trimming took 7 bases from V and 3 from J, leaving 9 bases between them. This chain's CDR3 is CASTAGYYGYTF. The CDR3 DNA sequence: TGTGCCAGCACCGCCGGCTACTATGGCTACACCTTC.

This clonotype was counted a few times. This sequence joins TRBV6-1 and TRBJ2-3; no reliable D call. From germline, CDR1 is MNHNS and CDR2 SASEGT. The CDR3 contains 13 residues. V lost 5 bases and J lost 1, with 7 bases in between. DNA for the CDR3: TGTGCCAGCAGTCGCTTCGGCACAGATACGCAGTATTTT. Protein product: CASSRFGTDTQYF.

This clonotype was observed a handful of times. The CDR3 bases are TGTGCCAGCAGGATAAATTCTGAAGCTTTCTTT. Translating it yields CASRINSEAFF. The chain is built from TRBV12-3 or TRBV12-4 and TRBJ1-1; no clear D gene. The CDR3 is made up of 11 amino acids. The V end was cut by 6 bases, the J end by 6 bases, with 8 bases between.